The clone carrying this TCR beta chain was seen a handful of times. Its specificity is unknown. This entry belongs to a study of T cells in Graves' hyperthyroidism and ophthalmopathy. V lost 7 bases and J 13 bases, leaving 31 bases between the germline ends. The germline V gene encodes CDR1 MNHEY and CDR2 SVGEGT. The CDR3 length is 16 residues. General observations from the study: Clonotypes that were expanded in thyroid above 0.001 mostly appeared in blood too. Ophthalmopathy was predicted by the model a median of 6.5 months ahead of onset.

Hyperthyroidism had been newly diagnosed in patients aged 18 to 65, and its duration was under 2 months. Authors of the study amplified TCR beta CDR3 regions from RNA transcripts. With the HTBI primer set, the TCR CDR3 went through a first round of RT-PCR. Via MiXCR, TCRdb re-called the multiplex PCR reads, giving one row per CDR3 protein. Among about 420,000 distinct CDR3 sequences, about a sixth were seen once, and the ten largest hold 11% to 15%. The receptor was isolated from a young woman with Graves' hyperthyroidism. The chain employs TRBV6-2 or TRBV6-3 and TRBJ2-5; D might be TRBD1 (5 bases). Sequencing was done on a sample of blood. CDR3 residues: CASNPSRIMDKKAPYF. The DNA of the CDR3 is TGTGCCAGCAATCCAAGTCGGATAATGGACAAGAAGGCCCCGTACTTC.